Each of the 14 T cell receptor beta chains below was sequenced from the same sample in a study of memory CD4+ T cells and cytomegalovirus serostatus. Single viable CD3+CD4+CD8-CD45RO+ cells were sorted as the memory CD4+ T cells. Libraries were prepared by immunoSEQ multiplex PCR; TCRdb keeps only in-frame clonotypes and omits some of them. The sample lists 40,000 or so clones, about 79% occurring once. Sequenced: memory CD4+ T cells from blood. The origin of the receptors is an adult in good health and CMV-seronegative.

The chain has TRBV2 and TRBJ2-1; D is ambiguous. Germline-derived CDR1 and CDR2 are SNHLY and FYNNEI. The CDR3 runs 15 residues. Trimming cost V 6 bases and J 5 bases, with 17 bases left between them. The CDR3 DNA is TGTGCCAGCAGCTATAGGGCCCGTGGGCACAATGAGCAGTTCTTC. It encodes CASSYRARGHNEQFF.

This chain links TRBV5-1 with TRBJ1-2; the D gene is possibly TRBD1 (5 bases). V lost 2 bases and J 0 bases, leaving 14 bases between the germline ends. Germline CDR1 reads SGHRS; CDR2 reads YFSETQ. The CDR3 has 16 amino acids. CDR3 nucleotide sequence: TGCGCCAGCAGCTTAACCGGGGGACTAGCTAACTATGGCTACACCTTC. It specifies CASSLTGGLANYGYTF.

This chain uses TRBV27 with TRBJ2-2; maybe TRBD2 (6 bases). The CDR3 consists of 15 residues. Germline loops: CDR1 MNHEY, CDR2 SMNVEV (reference sequence). V lost 2 bases to trimming and J lost 1 base, with 8 bases between them. CDR3 loop: CASSLEGGNTGELFF. The CDR3 bases are TGTGCCAGCAGTTTAGAGGGAGGGAACACCGGGGAGCTGTTTTTT.

This chain links TRBV5-4 with TRBJ2-3; D ambiguous. Germline V gene data show CDR1 as SGHNT and CDR2 as YYREEE (reference sequence). Trimming removed 1 base at V and 2 bases at J, with 11 bases between. The CDR3 has 15 amino acids. The CDR3 nucleotides are TGTGCCAGCAGCTTGAAATCGGGCAACACAGATACGCAGTATTTT. The encoded protein is CASSLKSGNTDTQYF.

V is TRBV11-1 and J is TRBJ2-5; D might be TRBD2 (6 bases). Germline-derived CDR1 and CDR2 are SGHAT and FQDESV (reference sequence). This CDR3 spans 14 amino acids. The V gene lost 3 bases and the J gene lost 4 bases, with 12 bases spanning the gap. The DNA of the CDR3 is TGTGCCAGCAGCTTGGGCGGGACTGCAGAGACCCAGTACTTC. Protein product: CASSLGGTAETQYF.

The CDR3 nucleotides are TGTGCCAGCAGTTACGGTGGCAGTAACACTGAAGCTTTCTTT. It specifies CASSYGGSNTEAFF. The genes are TRBV6-5 and TRBJ1-1; no definite D call. This CDR3 comprises 14 residues. Germline CDR1 MNHEY, CDR2 SVGAGI. V lost 2 bases and J 2 bases, leaving 9 bases between the germline ends.

This chain connects TRBV2 to TRBJ2-5; the D is unclear. Germline CDR1 and CDR2: SNHLY and FYNNEI. Trimming stripped 5 bases from V and 5 bases from J, with 9 bases between. CDR3 size: 12 residues. The CDR3 DNA follows: TGTGCCAGCAGTTCCGACATCGAGACCCAGTACTTC. It specifies CASSSDIETQYF.

This sequence joins TRBV6-1 and TRBJ2-3; D unresolved. CDR3 length: 13 residues. The V gene's germline CDR1 is MNHNS and CDR2 SASEGT. Between the trimmed V and J ends, which lost 6 bases and 5 bases, there was a span of 12 bases. CDR3 DNA: TGTGCCAGCAGGGATCGATCGCAAGATACGCAGTATTTT. It specifies CASRDRSQDTQYF.

This clone has just a few counts. The chain is built from TRBV5-8 and TRBJ2-3, with 13 bases lining up with TRBD2. This CDR3 has 18 residues. Germline trimming cut 4 bases from V and 3 bases from J; bases unmatched to any gene: 11. Germline values: CDR1 SGHTS, CDR2 YDEGEE. The DNA of the CDR3 is TGTGCCAGCAGCCCTGCCCGGACTAGCGGGAGTAGGACAGATACGCAGTATTTT. It specifies CASSPARTSGSRTDTQYF.

The chain recombines TRBV2 with TRBJ2-3, with D possibly TRBD2 on 5 matching bases. Germline V gives CDR1 SNHLY, CDR2 FYNNEI. This CDR3 spans 14 amino acids. The V gene lost 6 bases and the J gene lost 3 bases, with 13 bases spanning the gap. The CDR3 is CASREVRRTDTQYF. The CDR3 DNA sequence: TGTGCCAGCAGGGAGGTCAGGCGGACAGATACGCAGTATTTT.

The rearrangement joins TRBV5-4 to TRBJ2-3; D gene unclear. The CDR3 has 11 amino acids. CDR1 is SGHNT, CDR2 YYREEE, per germline (reference sequence). Trimming removed 2 bases at V and 2 bases at J, with 0 bases between. CDR3 sequence (DNA): TGTGCCAGCAGCTTCACAGATACGCAGTATTTT. Translated, it gives CASSFTDTQYF.

This chain's CDR3 is CASTVRQTGNSPLHF. The CDR3 region has the DNA TGTGCCAGCACCGTAAGACAAACGGGCAATTCACCCCTCCACTTT. J is TRBJ1-6 and V is TRBV6-5, with unresolved D. The germline gives CDR1 MNHEY, CDR2 SVGAGI. The V end was cut by 7 bases, the J end by 7 bases, with 17 bases between. The CDR3 has 15 residues.

The chain couples TRBV5-1 to TRBJ2-7, with D tentatively TRBD1 or TRBD2 (5 bases each). The V end lost 4 bases, the J end lost 4 bases, and 12 bases lay between the germline ends. Germline assignment: CDR1 SGHRS and CDR2 YFSETQ. The CDR3 totals 13 residues. The CDR3 DNA is TGCGCCAGCAGCCCGCAAGAGGGGTACGAGCAGTACTTC. As protein: CASSPQEGYEQYF.

The rearrangement links TRBV10-3 to TRBJ2-6; 10 bases line up with TRBD2. There are 17 residues in the CDR3. Germline V lookup: CDR1 ENHRY, CDR2 SYGVKD. Trimming removed 5 bases from V and 2 bases from J; junction bases left unmatched: 6. This chain's CDR3 is CAISPSGRATGANVLTF. As DNA, the CDR3 is TGTGCCATCAGTCCCAGCGGGAGGGCCACTGGGGCCAACGTCCTGACTTTC.